Shown below are 31 T cell receptor beta chains from a single sample sequenced in a study of CD8 T cells in ankylosing spondylitis. TCRdb itself ran the 5' RACE reads through MiXCR, one entry per CDR3 protein. This table holds approximately 150,000 distinct CDR3 sequences, 25% to 35% found once. The sample comprised synovial fluid, either unsorted or a sorted T cell fraction (not recorded which). The receptors derive from a male donor with ankylosing spondylitis.

In its sample, this clonotype was seen once. The CDR3 coding sequence is TGCGCCAGCAGCTCATACTTCGACAGCTCCTATAATTCACCCCTCCACTTT. Protein sequence: CASSSYFDSSYNSPLHF. This rearrangement joins TRBV5-1 to TRBJ1-6; TRBD1 might be the D (5 bases). Germline CDR1 and CDR2: SGHRS and YFSETQ. The CDR3 is made up of 17 amino acids. The V end lost 3 bases, the J end lost 0 bases, and 13 bases lay between the germline ends.

This clonotype was recorded a few times. The chain uses TRBV7-9 and TRBJ2-1; D tentatively reads TRBD1 or TRBD2 (6 bases each). CDR3 size: 13 residues. Trimming stripped 7 bases from V and 9 bases from J, with 16 bases between. Per the germline V gene, CDR1 is SEHNR and CDR2 is FQNEAQ (reference sequence). The CDR3 sequence: CASNPVGGGEQFF. The CDR3 DNA follows: TGTGCCAGCAACCCCGTGGGGGGCGGTGAGCAGTTCTTC.

This clonotype was detected only a few times. The chain links TRBV21-1 to TRBJ1-1; TRBD1 was called by the table and not checked on the DNA. TRBV21-1 is a listed pseudogene. This CDR3 comprises 14 residues. CDR3 nucleotide sequence: TGTGCCAGCAGCCCTCGGACGGGGGACACTGAAGCTTTCTTT. Its translation: CASSPRTGDTEAFF.

There are many counts of this clonotype. The chain is built from TRBV10-2 and TRBJ1-1; D call uncertain. With 6 bases removed from V and 1 base from J, the gap between germline ends came to 6 bases. The CDR3 contains 12 residues. CDR1 and CDR2 from the germline V gene are WSHSY and SAAADI. This CDR3 is CASREGNTEAFF. The DNA of the CDR3 is TGCGCCAGCAGGGAGGGGAACACTGAAGCTTTCTTT.

The V and J genes are TRBV5-1 and TRBJ2-1; no clear D gene. The germline V and J ends were trimmed by 5 bases and 4 bases, with 10 bases remaining between them. CDR1 and CDR2 (germline): SGHRS, YFSETQ. The CDR3 sequence is 13 residues long. CDR3 coding DNA: TGCGCCAGCAGTCGGCTGGGTTACAATGAGCAGTTCTTC. Translation: CASSRLGYNEQFF.

This clonotype was counted a few times. This chain links TRBV5-4 with TRBJ2-1; TRBD2 matches at 13 bases. This CDR3 is built from 20 residues. Germline lookup yields CDR1 SGHNT and CDR2 YYREEE (reference sequence). V lost 3 bases to trimming and J lost 0 bases; unmatched junction nucleotides: 12. CDR3: CASSSTGGTSGASSYNEQFF. DNA for the CDR3: TGTGCCAGCAGCTCAACAGGGGGGACTAGCGGGGCCTCCTCCTACAATGAGCAGTTCTTC.

The rearrangement links TRBV24-1 to TRBJ2-5; D may be TRBD2 (6 bases). Germline CDR1 KGHDR, CDR2 SFDVKD. This CDR3 spans 13 amino acids. The ends were cut back, 4 bases at V and 4 bases at J, with 9 bases in the middle. This CDR3 reads CATSEGGGETQYF. The CDR3 coding sequence is TGTGCCACCAGTGAGGGGGGTGGAGAGACCCAGTACTTC.

Only a few counts were recorded for this clonotype. The V and J genes are TRBV5-6 and TRBJ2-3, with D tentatively TRBD2 (5 bases). V lost 3 bases to trimming and J lost 9 bases, with 11 bases between them. CDR1 and CDR2 (germline): SGHDT, YYEEEE. The CDR3 loop spans 12 amino acids. CDR3 nucleotide sequence: TGTGCCAGCAGCTCTCGGGATGGCACGCAGTATTTT. Translating it yields CASSSRDGTQYF.

This clonotype occurred a few times. This chain uses TRBV11-3 with TRBJ1-1; 7 positions agree with TRBD1. CDR1 is SGHNT and CDR2 is YENEEA in the germline V gene. With 1 base clipped from V and 0 bases from J, the junction kept 5 bases outside the gene matches. The length of the CDR3 is 16 residues. CDR3 in DNA: TGTGCCAGCAGCTTAGCAAGGGACAGCTTGAACACTGAAGCTTTCTTT. Protein sequence: CASSLARDSLNTEAFF.

The chain recombines TRBV28 with TRBJ2-7; TRBD1 agrees at 9 bases. CDR3 length: 14 amino acids. After removal of 2 bases from V and 5 bases from J, the junction contained 4 bases not matched to a gene. Per germline, CDR1 MDHEN and CDR2 SYDVKM. The CDR3 region has the DNA TGTGCCAGCAGTTTAATACAGGGGGCAAACGAGCAGTACTTC. Its translation is CASSLIQGANEQYF.

The CDR3, as DNA: TGCAGTGCTAGACGTGGGGCTCTGACCGGGGAGCTGTTTTTT. Translated, it gives CSARRGALTGELFF. The chain employs TRBV20-1 and TRBJ2-2; a possible D gene is TRBD1 (5 bases). The germline V and J ends were trimmed by 2 bases and 5 bases, with 12 bases remaining between them. This CDR3 is 14 amino acids long. Germline V CDR1 and CDR2: DFQATT, SNEGSKA (reference sequence).

CDR3 sequence (DNA): TGTGCCAGCAGCTTAGGGACCGGGACTAGATACAATGAGCAGTTCTTC. It codes for CASSLGTGTRYNEQFF. The J gene is TRBJ2-1, the V gene TRBV7-2, with 8 bases aligning to TRBD2. J gave up 4 bases and V 1 base, and 6 bases lay outside the gene matches. Germline values: CDR1 SGHTA, CDR2 FQGNSA. The length of the CDR3 is 16 residues. Full variable domain (rest looked up from reference TRBV7-2 and TRBJ2-1): GAGVSQSPSNKVTEKGKDVELRCDPISGHTALYWYRQSLGQGLEFLIYFQGNSAPDKSGLPSDRFSAERTGGSVSTLTIQRTQQEDSAVYLCASSLGTGTRYNEQFFGPGTRLTVL.

The chain carries TRBV7-6 and TRBJ1-3; 7 nucleotides align to TRBD1. CDR1 is SGHVS and CDR2 is FNYEAQ in the germline V gene. Trimming at V came to 5 bases and at J to 8 bases, leaving 12 bases not matched to a gene. The CDR3 covers 15 residues. CDR3 coding DNA: TGTGCCAGCAGCCCAAGCCAGGGGGTCGGGCACACCATATATTTT. As protein: CASSPSQGVGHTIYF.

The chain has TRBV7-2 and TRBJ2-2, with a weak D call TRBD1 (6 bases). There are 15 residues in the CDR3. The V gene lost 2 bases and the J gene lost 4 bases, with 11 bases spanning the gap. Germline-derived CDR1 and CDR2 are SGHTA and FQGNSA. The CDR3 spells CASSLITGITGELFF. In nucleotides, the CDR3 is TGTGCCAGCAGCTTAATTACAGGGATCACCGGGGAGCTGTTTTTT.

The V call is TRBV28, the J call TRBJ1-1; D call uncertain. Germline V gene data show CDR1 as MDHEN and CDR2 as SYDVKM. V was shortened by 5 bases and J by 5 bases, with 6 bases between the two germline ends. The CDR3 has 11 residues. The CDR3 DNA follows: TGTGCCAGCAGTCACACGACTGAAGCTTTCTTT. This translates into CASSHTTEAFF.

The chain links TRBV2 to TRBJ1-1; tentative D call: TRBD1 (6 bases). The length of the CDR3 is 15 residues. Germline-derived CDR1 and CDR2 are SNHLY and FYNNEI. Deletions cut 6 bases from V and 1 base from J, with 15 bases between. In nucleotides, the CDR3 is TGTGCCAGCAGCGGAGGGGGGACGGCGAACACTGAAGCTTTCTTT. Encoded protein: CASSGGGTANTEAFF.

The chain carries TRBV15 and TRBJ2-2, with D uncertain. CDR1 and CDR2 from the germline V gene are LNHNV and YYDKDF (reference sequence). V was shortened by 8 bases and J by 4 bases, with 14 bases between the two germline ends. The CDR3 has 14 residues. In DNA form, the CDR3 reads TGTGCCACCTCGGGCTCGCGAGGCACCGGGGAGCTGTTTTTT. The encoded protein is CATSGSRGTGELFF.

This clonotype was found many times. This chain links TRBV5-5 with TRBJ2-3; possibly TRBD1 or TRBD2 for D (5 bases each). Between the trimmed V and J ends, which lost 4 bases and 1 base, there was a span of 16 bases. The germline V gene encodes CDR1 SGHKS and CDR2 YYEKEE (reference sequence). The CDR3 contains 16 residues. The DNA for the CDR3 is TGTGCCAGCAGCGGTGGGACGGGAAGACGCACAGATACGCAGTATTTT. It codes for CASSGGTGRRTDTQYF.

The chain has TRBV5-1 and TRBJ2-2; D is perhaps TRBD1 (5 bases). V was trimmed by 4 bases and J by 8 bases, leaving 12 bases between them. The length of the CDR3 is 13 residues. From germline, CDR1 is SGHRS and CDR2 YFSETQ. The CDR3 sequence is CASSPQGKGELFF. The CDR3 bases are TGCGCCAGCAGCCCTCAGGGTAAAGGGGAGCTGTTTTTT.

The V and J genes are TRBV29-1 and TRBJ2-5; no reliable D call. V was shortened by 4 bases and J by 1 base, with 10 bases between the two germline ends. CDR1 is SQVTM and CDR2 is ANQGSEA in the germline V gene. The CDR3 contains 13 residues. The CDR3, as DNA: TGCAGCGTTGCAGAAAGAAGCCAAGAGACCCAGTACTTC. Translation gives CSVAERSQETQYF.

The V and J genes are TRBV9 and TRBJ2-1; the match to TRBD2 covers 9 bases. Trimming removed 4 bases from V and 7 bases from J; junction bases left unmatched: 12. CDR1 is SGDLS, CDR2 YYNGEE, per germline. This CDR3 is 16 amino acids long. CDR3 sequence reads: CASSPWTSEYMNEQFF. In DNA, the CDR3 is TGTGCCAGCAGCCCCTGGACTAGCGAGTATATGAATGAGCAGTTCTTC.

This clonotype was picked up a small number of times. This sequence joins TRBV6-5 and TRBJ1-1; no clear D gene. V lost 4 bases and J lost 5, with 11 bases in between. Germline V gives CDR1 MNHEY, CDR2 SVGAGI. The CDR3 extends over 13 amino acids. CDR3 in amino acids: CASSWGPETEAFF. DNA for the CDR3: TGTGCCAGCAGTTGGGGTCCCGAGACTGAAGCTTTCTTT.

The chain links TRBV27 to TRBJ1-5; 8 nucleotides line up with TRBD1. This CDR3 comprises 15 residues. The germline CDR1 and CDR2 sequences are MNHEY and SMNVEV (reference sequence). The V and J ends lost 6 bases and 6 bases, in that order; junction bases with no gene match: 10. For the CDR3, the DNA is TGTGCCAGCAGGCGCGGGGGCAGGGGGCCTCAGCCCCAGCATTTT. Translating it yields CASRRGGRGPQPQHF.

The table lists this clonotype with a few counts. The chain joins TRBV15 to TRBJ2-5, with D perhaps TRBD1 (6 bases). The CDR3 has 15 residues. The germline gives CDR1 LNHNV, CDR2 YYDKDF (reference sequence). V shed 2 bases and J shed 5 bases, with 15 bases lying between them. The CDR3 sequence: CATSRNTGLSETQYF. CDR3 DNA sequence: TGTGCCACCAGCAGAAATACAGGGTTGTCGGAGACCCAGTACTTC.

This clonotype was seen ten or more times. The rearrangement joins TRBV12-3 or TRBV12-4 to TRBJ2-1; D is uncertain. V lost 4 bases and J lost 8, with 15 bases in between. The length of the CDR3 is 14 residues. CDR3 sequence (DNA): TGTGCCAGCAGTTCGGAGAAGATAAGGCATGAGCAGTTCTTC. Amino acids: CASSSEKIRHEQFF.

The chain links TRBV6-5 to TRBJ2-7, with 8 bases aligning to TRBD2. This CDR3 comprises 13 residues. CDR1 is MNHEY and CDR2 is SVGAGI in the germline V gene. V lost 4 bases, J lost 6 bases, and 5 bases stayed unmatched. The CDR3 DNA follows: TGTGCCAGCAGTTCGGGGGGGCGGCTCGAGCAGTACTTC. Its protein is CASSSGGRLEQYF.

The V gene is TRBV6-2 or TRBV6-3, the J gene TRBJ1-5, with 7 bases that match TRBD1. With 4 bases clipped from V and 4 bases from J, the junction kept 7 bases outside the gene matches. The CDR3 runs to 15 residues. The germline V gene encodes CDR1 MNHEY and CDR2 SVGEGT. Written as DNA, the CDR3 is TGTGCCAGCAGTTCCCGGGACAGACATAATCAGCCCCAGCATTTT. It is translated as CASSSRDRHNQPQHF.

The chain joins TRBV6-2 or TRBV6-3 to TRBJ2-1, with 9 bases aligning to TRBD2. The CDR3 has 16 residues. The V segment lost 0 bases and the J segment 6 bases; nucleotides outside the gene matches: 6. Per germline, CDR1 MNHEY and CDR2 SVGEGT. The CDR3 loop reads CASSYSLAGKTNEQFF. Written as DNA, the CDR3 is TGTGCCAGCAGTTACTCACTAGCGGGCAAAACCAATGAGCAGTTCTTC.

The gene calls are TRBV5-1 and TRBJ2-3, with D possibly matching TRBD1 (5 bases). The ends were cut back, 0 bases at V and 2 bases at J, with 7 bases in the middle. Germline V gene sequence: CDR1 SGHRS, CDR2 YFSETQ. The CDR3 contains 14 residues. The CDR3, as DNA: TGCGCCAGCAGCTTGGAGGGGCCCACAGATACGCAGTATTTT. As protein: CASSLEGPTDTQYF.

The sample holds many counts of this clonotype. The chain has TRBV29-1 and TRBJ1-2; no definite D call. This CDR3 region has 14 residues. V dropped 0 bases and J dropped 8 bases, with 16 bases sitting between them. Germline V gene data show CDR1 as SQVTM and CDR2 as ANQGSEA. In DNA, the CDR3 is TGCAGCGTTGAAGACGGAGGCAGGACGAAAGGCTACACCTTC. Translating it yields CSVEDGGRTKGYTF.

This clonotype was detected many times. The genes are TRBV18 and TRBJ1-1, with D possibly TRBD1 on 5 matching bases. Germline lookup yields CDR1 KGHSH and CDR2 LQKENI. The CDR3 runs to 14 residues. With 5 bases removed from V and 3 bases from J, the gap between germline ends came to 13 bases. This CDR3 reads CASSEIGGDTEAFF. The CDR3 DNA is TGTGCCAGCTCAGAAATCGGAGGGGACACTGAAGCTTTCTTT.